The next 7 T cell receptor beta chains were all read from a single sample in a study of T cell responses to AZD1222 COVID-19 vaccine. Sequencing used immunoSEQ multiplex PCR; TCRdb keeps in-frame clones, though not all of them. The table includes under 300,000 clones, 85% to 95% detected once. The material was peripheral blood, obtained on day 0 of AZD1222 vaccination. Receptor source: an adult in good health.

V gene TRBV6-1 combines with J gene TRBJ1-5; TRBD1 aligns across 8 bases. The V and J ends lost 7 bases and 6 bases, in that order; junction bases with no gene match: 5. The CDR3 runs to 13 residues. Germline assignment: CDR1 MNHNS and CDR2 SASEGT. The CDR3 reads CASTTGGRQPQHF. The CDR3 DNA reads as TGTGCCAGCACTACAGGGGGGCGTCAGCCCCAGCATTTT.

CDR3 protein: CASSQVQLRTEAFF. The CDR3 bases are TGTGCCAGCAGCCAAGTACAACTGAGAACTGAAGCTTTCTTT. The chain is built from TRBV14 and TRBJ1-1, with D unclear. From germline, CDR1 is SGHDN and CDR2 FVKESK. CDR3 length: 14 amino acids. The V end lost 1 base, the J end lost 5 bases, and 11 bases lay between the germline ends.

CDR3 sequence reads: CASSLEEGSYYGYTF. CDR3 nucleotide sequence: TGTGCCAGCAGCTTAGAGGAAGGGAGCTACTATGGCTACACCTTC. The rearrangement uses TRBV7-9 and TRBJ1-2; D remains unclear. This CDR3 is built from 15 residues. Germline CDR1 SEHNR, CDR2 FQNEAQ (reference sequence). V lost 1 base, J lost 3 bases, and 12 bases lay in between.

The rearrangement links TRBV28 to TRBJ1-6, with D perhaps matching TRBD1 (6 bases). Deletions cut 2 bases from V and 0 bases from J, with 11 bases between. Germline V gene lookup returns CDR1 MDHEN and CDR2 SYDVKM. CDR3 length: 17 amino acids. CDR3 protein: CASSLGTFSSYNSPLHF. For the CDR3, the DNA is TGTGCCAGCAGTTTAGGGACATTCAGCTCCTATAATTCACCCCTCCACTTT.

Only one count was recorded for this clone. CDR3 amino acids: CASRPGQKMGNSPLHF. The DNA of the CDR3 is TGTGCCAGCAGACCGGGACAGAAAATGGGTAATTCACCCCTCCACTTT. The chain has TRBV2 and TRBJ1-6; 7 bases map to TRBD1. The V gene end was trimmed by 6 bases and the J gene end by 6 bases; junction bases not matched to a gene: 11. The CDR3 is 16 residues long. CDR1 and CDR2 (germline): SNHLY, FYNNEI.

A single count supports this clone. V gene TRBV7-6 combines with J gene TRBJ1-1; unclear D gene. Deletions cut 1 base from V and 7 bases from J, with 4 bases between. CDR1 and CDR2 from the germline V gene are SGHVS and FNYEAQ. The CDR3 has 11 amino acids. CDR3 protein: CASSLDSEAFF. The CDR3 DNA reads as TGTGCCAGCAGCTTAGACAGTGAAGCTTTCTTT.

In its sample, this clone was seen once. The chain is built from TRBV5-1 and TRBJ2-1; TRBD2 matches at 11 bases. With V trimmed by 4 bases and J by 7 bases, 10 bases remained unmatched. CDR1 and CDR2 from the germline V gene are SGHRS and YFSETQ. The CDR3 loop spans 16 amino acids. The CDR3, as DNA: TGCGCCAGCAGCCCCGGGACTAGCGGAGCCTGGAATGAGCAGTTCTTC. It encodes CASSPGTSGAWNEQFF.